The next 28 T cell receptor beta chains were all read from a single sample in a study of T cells expressing NK-cell markers. TCRdb derives one entry per CDR3 protein from the 5' RACE reads, leaving out DNA. Listed are some 340,000 distinct CDR3 sequences; roughly 5.4% falls within the top ten. The sample was blood T cells: a sorted CD56 or NKG2C T cell subset, CD4+ or CD8+ T cells, or bulk PBMC T cells (not recorded which). The receptors here all came from a man aged 18-69 years in good health.

The V and J genes are TRBV20-1 and TRBJ2-1; TCRdb calls TRBD2, which cannot be checked without DNA. CDR3 size: 15 residues. Germline assignment: CDR1 DFQATT and CDR2 SNEGSKA (reference sequence). CDR3: CSASSGGSGYNEQFF.

J is TRBJ2-1 and V is TRBV29-1; there is no DNA to check the TCRdb D call of TRBD2. CDR1 and CDR2 (germline): SQVTM, ANQGSEA. The length of the CDR3 is 14 residues. CDR3 sequence: CSVARRAGYNEQFF.

The J gene is TRBJ1-6, the V gene TRBV4-2; without DNA, the TCRdb call of TRBD1 cannot be checked. Germline CDR1 is LGHNA and CDR2 is YNFKEQ. This CDR3 contains 17 residues. CDR3 amino acids: CASSETGGSSYNSPLHF.

This chain links TRBV7-9 with TRBJ1-4; the D call of TRBD1 rests on TCRdb alone, since no DNA is present to check it. Germline CDR1 SEHNR, CDR2 FQNEAQ (reference sequence). The CDR3 extends over 14 amino acids. CDR3 amino acids: CASRGQGIDEKLFF.

The chain has TRBV12-5 and TRBJ2-7. The CDR3 is 14 amino acids. Germline lookup yields CDR1 LGHNT and CDR2 FRNRAP. CDR3: CASGTRTDPYEQYF.

The V call is TRBV20-1, the J call TRBJ2-7; TCRdb indicates TRBD1, and absent DNA this call remains unverified. The germline V gene encodes CDR1 DFQATT and CDR2 SNEGSKA (reference sequence). This CDR3 comprises 17 residues. CDR3: CSAKGTGQKGASYEQYF.

The J gene is TRBJ2-6, the V gene TRBV2. This CDR3 contains 15 residues. Germline V gene data show CDR1 as SNHLY and CDR2 as FYNNEI. CDR3 residues: CASSEVWVGANVLTF.

J is TRBJ2-7 and V is TRBV7-6; TCRdb reports TRBD2, a call that lacks DNA to check it against. The CDR3 covers 16 residues. The V gene's germline CDR1 is SGHVS and CDR2 FNYEAQ. CDR3: CASSPVLAGESYEQYF.

J is TRBJ2-2 and V is TRBV5-1; the D call from TCRdb, TRBD1, cannot be confirmed without DNA. The germline V gene has CDR1 SGHRS and CDR2 YFSETQ. The CDR3 has 16 residues. CDR3 region: CASSLLRGVDTGELFF.

The chain employs TRBV12-3 or TRBV12-4 and TRBJ2-3; there is no DNA to check the TCRdb D call of TRBD1. The CDR3 sequence is 15 residues long. The CDR3 here is CASSLARGAAGTQYF.

This chain connects TRBV6-5 to TRBJ1-6. This CDR3 has 13 amino acids. Germline lookup yields CDR1 MNHEY and CDR2 SVGAGI. The CDR3 region is CASSYSPRTPLHF.

The rearrangement links TRBV10-3 to TRBJ2-7; TCRdb names TRBD1, which stays unverified in the absence of DNA. The CDR3 totals 15 residues. Germline V lookup: CDR1 ENHRY, CDR2 SYGVKD. The CDR3 sequence is CAIRDPGTGGYEQYF.

This chain joins TRBV9 and TRBJ2-5; the TRBD1 assignment by TCRdb is unverifiable without DNA. The CDR3 loop spans 15 amino acids. CDR1 and CDR2 from the germline V gene are SGDLS and YYNGEE. CDR3 loop: CASSVRDRGFETQYF. The whole variable domain, filled in from reference TRBV9 and TRBJ2-5, reads DSGVTQTPKHLITATGQRVTLRCSPRSGDLSVYWYQQSLDQGLQFLIQYYNGEERAKGNILERFSAQQFPDLHSELNLSSLELGDSALYFCASSVRDRGFETQYFGPGTRLLVL.

The rearrangement uses TRBV25-1 and TRBJ1-5. The CDR3 spans 12 residues. Germline CDR1 MGHDK, CDR2 SYGVNS. CDR3 region: CASSDSNQPQHF.

The chain couples TRBV7-8 to TRBJ1-5; TCRdb names TRBD1, which stays unverified in the absence of DNA. Germline assignment: CDR1 SGHVS and CDR2 FQNEAQ. The CDR3 is made up of 14 amino acids. CDR3 residues: CASSPTGVAEPQHF.

This chain links TRBV2 with TRBJ2-5. From germline, CDR1 is SNHLY and CDR2 FYNNEI. The CDR3 has 15 amino acids. CDR3 in amino acids: CASRPFGGPKETQYF.

This chain joins TRBV4-1 and TRBJ1-6; TCRdb picks TRBD1, but there is no DNA to check that call. Germline CDR1 reads MGHRA; CDR2 reads YSYEKL. This CDR3 has 16 amino acids. The CDR3 protein is CASSQLPGTGFSPLHF.

The J gene is TRBJ2-1, the V gene TRBV7-2; there is no DNA to check the TCRdb D call of TRBD1. The germline V gene has CDR1 SGHTA and CDR2 FQGNSA. The CDR3 extends over 15 amino acids. CDR3 region: CASTPKATGTNEQFF. Based on the CDR3 plus reference TRBV7-2 and TRBJ2-1, the full variable domain is GAGVSQSPSNKVTEKGKDVELRCDPISGHTALYWYRQSLGQGLEFLIYFQGNSAPDKSGLPSDRFSAERTGGSVSTLTIQRTQQEDSAVYLCASTPKATGTNEQFFGPGTRLTVL.

This chain connects TRBV6-2 or TRBV6-3 to TRBJ2-3; TCRdb reports TRBD2, a call that lacks DNA to check it against. The germline V gene has CDR1 MNHEY and CDR2 SVGEGT. The CDR3 extends over 15 amino acids. The chain's CDR3 is CASRKASGSTDTQYF.

The genes are TRBV27 and TRBJ1-2; as DNA is missing, the TRBD1 call by TCRdb cannot be tested. Germline V gene sequence: CDR1 MNHEY, CDR2 SMNVEV (reference sequence). The CDR3 length is 17 residues. CDR3 sequence: CASSSLSPTDHNYGYTF.

CDR3 protein: CASSEGLAGARLSTDTQYF. The gene calls are TRBV4-2 and TRBJ2-3; without DNA, the TCRdb call of TRBD2 cannot be checked. Germline V CDR1 and CDR2: LGHNA, YNFKEQ. The CDR3 has 19 amino acids.

The J gene is TRBJ2-5, the V gene TRBV5-1; TCRdb gives TRBD1 as the D gene, but with no DNA this cannot be confirmed. The CDR3 has 15 amino acids. Germline V CDR1 and CDR2: SGHRS, YFSETQ. CDR3 loop: CASSEFPGQGETQYF.

The chain combines TRBV27 with TRBJ2-7; TCRdb indicates TRBD1, and absent DNA this call remains unverified. Germline loops: CDR1 MNHEY, CDR2 SMNVEV (reference sequence). CDR3 length equals 18 residues. This CDR3 is CASSLFSIPRGLPYEQYF.

This CDR3 reads CASSYEGSGANVLTF. This chain joins TRBV6-5 and TRBJ2-6. There are 15 residues in the CDR3. In germline, CDR1 is MNHEY, CDR2 SVGAGI.

The rearrangement joins TRBV5-1 to TRBJ1-2. Germline CDR1 is SGHRS and CDR2 is YFSETQ. The CDR3 contains 16 residues. CDR3 sequence: CASSLWASGINYGYTF.

The chain carries TRBV13 and TRBJ2-1; TCRdb designates TRBD2, a call that cannot be tested without DNA. CDR1 and CDR2 (germline): PRHDT, FYEKMQ (reference sequence). The CDR3 is 15 amino acids. The CDR3 region is CASSKISGSYNEQFF.

The V and J genes are TRBV27 and TRBJ2-3; TCRdb's D call, TRBD2, is unchecked because there is no DNA. This CDR3 has 16 amino acids. Per germline, CDR1 MNHEY and CDR2 SMNVEV (reference sequence). This CDR3 reads CASSLKAGGIPNTQYF.

The chain carries TRBV30 and TRBJ1-2; TCRdb indicates TRBD1, and absent DNA this call remains unverified. The CDR3 is 12 amino acids. Looked up from germline, CDR1 is GTSNPN and CDR2 is SVGIG (reference sequence). Here the CDR3 reads CALGQGAGGYTF. The full variable domain, its missing parts supplied by reference TRBV30 and TRBJ1-2, is SQTIHQWPATLVQPVGSPLSLECTVEGTSNPNLYWYRQAAGRGLQLLFYSVGIGQISSEVPQNLSASRPQDRQFILSSKKLLLSDSGFYLCALGQGAGGYTFGSGTRLTVV.